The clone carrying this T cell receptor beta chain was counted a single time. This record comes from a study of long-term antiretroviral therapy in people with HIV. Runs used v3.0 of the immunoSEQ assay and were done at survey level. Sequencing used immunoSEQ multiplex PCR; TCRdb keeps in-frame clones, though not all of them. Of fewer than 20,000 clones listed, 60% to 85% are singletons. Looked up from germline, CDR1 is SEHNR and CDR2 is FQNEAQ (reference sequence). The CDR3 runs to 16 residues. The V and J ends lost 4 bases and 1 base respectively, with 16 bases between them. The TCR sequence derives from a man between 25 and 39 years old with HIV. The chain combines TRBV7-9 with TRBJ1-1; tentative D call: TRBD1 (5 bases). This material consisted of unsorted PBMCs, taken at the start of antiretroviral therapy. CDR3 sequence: CASSSRLGGKNTEAFF. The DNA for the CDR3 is TGTGCCAGCAGCTCCCGCTTGGGGGGGAAGAACACTGAAGCTTTCTTT.